These T cell receptor beta chains were read from a single sample in a study of post-analysis software for immune sequencing data. TCRdb processed the PCR reads anew with MiXCR; each CDR3 protein has one entry. This sample yields fewer than 600,000 distinct CDR3 sequences, of which 45% are seen a single time; about 12% belongs to the top ten. Sequences were obtained from blood. The receptors come from a girl aged 10 to 17 with multiple sclerosis. CDR3s include the opening cysteine and the closing phenylalanine or tryptophan. The D gene is left open where the match is weak. Expanded clones are given a class, and other clones once, few, many or no size at all.

clone size,V gene,D gene,J gene,CDR3 protein,CDR3 DNA
.,TRBV5-1,TRBD2,TRBJ2-1,CASSLGPSGGRAYNEQFF,TGCGCCAGCAGCTTGGGACCTAGCGGAGGTAGAGCCTACAATGAGCAGTTCTTC
few,TRBV28,.,TRBJ1-4,CASSFGGEATNEKLFF,TGTGCCAGCAGTTTTGGAGGGGAGGCAACTAATGAAAAACTGTTTTTT
.,TRBV25-1,TRBD2,TRBJ2-1,CASSVSSGRYNEQFF,TGTGCCAGCAGTGTTTCCAGCGGGAGGTACAATGAGCAGTTCTTC
.,TRBV3-1,TRBD1,TRBJ2-1,CASSQIPLRTGQETQFF,TGTGCCAGCAGCCAAATCCCCCTCCGGACAGGGCAAGAGACCCAGTTCTTC
.,TRBV29-1,.,TRBJ2-5,CSVAMHRSETQYF,TGCAGCGTTGCGATGCACAGGTCGGAGACCCAGTACTTC
.,TRBV7-3,TRBD2,TRBJ2-3,CASSWAGTREDTQYF,TGTGCCAGCAGCTGGGCCGGGACTAGAGAAGATACGCAGTATTTT
.,TRBV5-1,.,TRBJ1-4,CASSLWGRDEKLFF,TGCGCCAGCAGCTTGTGGGGGCGCGATGAAAAACTGTTTTTT
.,TRBV4-3,TRBD1,TRBJ2-7,CASSQQGTGIYEQYF,TGCGCCAGCAGCCAACAAGGGACAGGTATTTACGAGCAGTACTTC
once,TRBV6-2/TRBV6-3,.,TRBJ1-5,CASSYGHSNQPQHF,TGTGCCAGCAGTTACGGTCATAGCAATCAGCCCCAGCATTTT
once,TRBV28,.,TRBJ2-7,CASSKDIVSYEQYF,TGTGCCAGCAGTAAGGACATAGTATCCTACGAGCAGTACTTC
few,TRBV7-9,.,TRBJ2-3,CASSLVSGPDTQYF,TGTGCCAGCAGCTTAGTTTCGGGGCCAGATACGCAGTATTTT
.,TRBV5-1,.,TRBJ2-7,CASSEQGPSYEQYF,TGCGCCAGCAGCGAACAGGGACCCTCCTACGAGCAGTACTTC
few,TRBV28,.,TRBJ2-5,CASSLPRRETQYF,TGTGCCAGCAGTTTACCCAGGAGAGAGACCCAGTACTTC
few,TRBV6-5,.,TRBJ2-5,CASSYSNGYQEIQYF,TGTGCCAGCAGTTACTCGAACGGGTACCAAGAGATCCAGTACTTC
once,TRBV27,TRBD2,TRBJ2-3,CASSLRRLQRGSTDTQYF,TGTGCCAGCAGTCTACGACGACTCCAGCGGGGGAGCACAGATACGCAGTATTTT
.,TRBV27,TRBD2,TRBJ2-3,CASTRTSGGTDTQYF,TGTGCCAGCACAAGGACTAGCGGGGGCACAGATACGCAGTATTTT
.,TRBV5-1,TRBD1,TRBJ2-3,CASSSLNRGRGIDTQYF,TGCGCCAGCAGCTCACTAAACAGGGGAAGGGGCATAGATACGCAGTATTTT
.,TRBV7-9,.,TRBJ2-3,CASRASANTDTQYF,TGTGCCAGCAGGGCTAGCGCCAACACAGATACGCAGTATTTT
.,TRBV29-1,TRBD1,TRBJ2-1,CSVGLGGTSNEQFF,TGCAGCGTTGGCCTAGGGGGCACAAGCAATGAGCAGTTCTTC
few,TRBV10-3,.,TRBJ2-1,CAISDVPYNEQFF,TGTGCCATCAGTGACGTCCCTTACAATGAGCAGTTCTTC
once,TRBV5-1,.,TRBJ2-5,CASSLSLPQETQYF,TGCGCCAGCAGCTTGTCACTACCGCAAGAGACCCAGTACTTC
.,TRBV20-1,TRBD2,TRBJ2-3,CSAGTGTSTDTQDF,TGCAGTGCTGGAACCGGGACTAGCACAGATACGCAGGATTTT